This T cell receptor (beta chain) was sequenced for a study of control samples from healthy donors and cancer patients. TCRdb's table, derived via immunoSEQ multiplex PCR, lists solely in-frame clones and lacks some. This sample has 120,000 or so clones; roughly 87% occur once, and the top ten carry about 1.8%. CDR3 length: 17 residues. Per germline, CDR1 MDHEN and CDR2 SYDVKM. Losses at the gene ends were 6 bases for V and 0 bases for J; bases not matched to a gene: 11. This chain uses TRBV28 with TRBJ2-3; 8 nucleotides align to TRBD2. The sequencing sample was made of blood. This clonotype was obtained from a man younger than 35 in good health. This CDR3 is CASSTPRGGYSTDTQYF. In nucleotides, the CDR3 is TGTGCCAGCAGCACCCCCCGGGGGGGCTATAGCACAGATACGCAGTATTTT. Full variable domain (outside the CDR3, taken from reference TRBV28 and TRBJ2-3): DVKVTQSSRYLVKRTGEKVFLECVQDMDHENMFWYRQDPGLGLRLIYFSYDVKMKEKGDIPEGYSVSREKKERFSLILESASTNQTSMYLCASSTPRGGYSTDTQYFGPGTRLTVL.